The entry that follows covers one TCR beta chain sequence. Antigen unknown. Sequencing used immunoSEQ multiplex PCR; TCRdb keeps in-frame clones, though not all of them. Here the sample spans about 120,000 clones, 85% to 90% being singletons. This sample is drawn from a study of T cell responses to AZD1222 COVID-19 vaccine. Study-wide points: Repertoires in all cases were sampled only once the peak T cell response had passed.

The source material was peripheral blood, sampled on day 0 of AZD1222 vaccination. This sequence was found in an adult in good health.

The CDR3, as DNA: TGTGCCAGCAGTGCGGCGGTGAACACTGAAGCTTTCTTT. Amino acid sequence: CASSAAVNTEAFF. The chain links TRBV2 to TRBJ1-1; no firm D call. The CDR3 is 13 amino acids. The V end was cut by 4 bases, the J end by 0 bases, with 6 bases between. CDR1 is SNHLY and CDR2 is FYNNEI in the germline V gene.